This T cell receptor beta chain was recovered during a study of T cell responses to AZD1222 COVID-19 vaccine (dated by TCRdb to 2020 to 2023). Study-level background: TCR sequencing covered about 230 trial participants: some 210 given two doses of AZD1222 and approximately 26 given two doses of MenACWY control vaccine. Trial participants were enrolled into age subgroups of 18-55, 56-69 and 70-plus years, which contained approximately 150, 28 and 58 TCR-sequenced participants, respectively.

CDR1 and CDR2 are read off the germline V gene (reference sequence) as LNHDA and SQIVND. V ends up 6 bases short and J 4 bases short, with an unmatched junction base count of 13. From cysteine to phenylalanine, the CDR3 is 16 amino acids long. The read is trimmed to its CDR3 DNA, 48 bases read in frame from base 1. This specimen's time point label, per the study, means: about 28 days (+/-7) after the second vaccine dose. Because spike-specific TCR depth and breadth did not differ between the two schedules, AZD1222 recipients who got a second dose at roughly 4 weeks were pooled with those who got a second dose at roughly 12 weeks. The vaccinee samples were drawn from two UK trials, COV001 and COV002, one of which was a single-blind randomized controlled phase 2/3 trial testing AZD1222 (ChAdOx1 nCoV-19) in healthy adults. Trial participant PBMC samples were collected at day 0 and day 28 after the second dose for TCRbeta chain sequencing.

Study-level results and caveats: Because no day 14 peak-response samples were available, the repertoires could be characterized only after the peak T cell response. The whole spike protein was spanned by vaccine-associated CD4 TCRs, and dominant responses were seen in regions 160-218 and 743-854. Conclusions about previously exposed vaccinees are limited, since just 6 or 7 AZD1222 recipients were seropositive for SARS-CoV-2 at baseline. Epitopes outside the regions mutated in the B.1.351 and B.1.1.7 variants were reportedly recognized by nearly half of the unique spike-specific TCRs. The 56-69-year group was small, and its depth increase did not reach significance, likely because of low power. After two AZD1222 doses, both the breadth and the depth of spike-specific TCRs were significantly higher than at day 0 and than in MenACWY recipients. Most participants were white British and females outnumbered males, and the authors suggested that clonal diversity may have been underestimated.

The CDR3 regions of human TCRbeta chains were analyzed by immunosequencing. The study's own analysis went as follows. Repertoire TCRs were matched against a reference library of SARS-CoV-2-specific TCRs generated with the MIRA antigen-specificity platform. Breadth meant the fraction of unique TCRs that were SARS-CoV-2-associated, whereas depth meant the fraction of total T cells that were SARS-CoV-2-associated. Using the MIRA data, every spike-specific TCR was mapped to the spike region that the TCR reacted to and assigned to either a CD4 or a CD8 class. Log10-transformed breadth and depth values were compared by one-way ANOVA with Sidak's multiple comparisons tests. Here the immuneACCESS table is served through TCRdb, limited to in-frame sequences with V and J called. Missing clones are a known gap in these copies; in checked studies unresolved V genes cover under half, and the rest lacks a known reason. The D gene and trimming were derived from the DNA, and the V and J assignments and clone size from that table. The table for this sample lists 140,000 to 150,000 clones; roughly 84% of them were counted only once. The ten largest clonotypes hold about 4.8% of the sample.

Regarding this clone: Its antigen is currently not known. No base quality values were provided; no much bigger clone lies one nucleotide off.

This receptor was taken from an adult who received the AZD1222 COVID-19 vaccine. The sequencing here drew on peripheral blood, taken 28 days after the second AZD1222 dose. The chain links TRBV19 with TRBJ2-7; the central 9 bases match TRBD1. The base sequence is TGTGCCAGTAGCCCGGGACAGGGAAAAGGGCGTTACGAGCAGTACTTC. Its protein product is CASSPGQGKGRYEQYF.